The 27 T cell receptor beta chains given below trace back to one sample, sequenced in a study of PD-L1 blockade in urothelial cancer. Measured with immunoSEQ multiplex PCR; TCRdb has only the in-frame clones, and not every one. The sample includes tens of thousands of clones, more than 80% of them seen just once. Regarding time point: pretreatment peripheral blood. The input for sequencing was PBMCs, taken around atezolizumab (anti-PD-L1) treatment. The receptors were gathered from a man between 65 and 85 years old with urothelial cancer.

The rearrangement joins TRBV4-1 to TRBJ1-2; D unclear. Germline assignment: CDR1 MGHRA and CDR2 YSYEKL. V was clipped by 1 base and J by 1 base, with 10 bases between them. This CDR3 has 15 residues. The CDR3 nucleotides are TGCGCCAGCAGCCAAGGACCTGGGAGTAACTATGGCTACACCTTC. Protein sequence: CASSQGPGSNYGYTF.

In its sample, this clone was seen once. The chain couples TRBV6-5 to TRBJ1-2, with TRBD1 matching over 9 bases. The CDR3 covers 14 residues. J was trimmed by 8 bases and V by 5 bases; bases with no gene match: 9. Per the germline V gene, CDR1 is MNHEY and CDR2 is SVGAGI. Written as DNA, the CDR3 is TGTGCCAGCAGTCCCCGGGACAGGGCCTCCGGCTACACCTTC. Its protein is CASSPRDRASGYTF.

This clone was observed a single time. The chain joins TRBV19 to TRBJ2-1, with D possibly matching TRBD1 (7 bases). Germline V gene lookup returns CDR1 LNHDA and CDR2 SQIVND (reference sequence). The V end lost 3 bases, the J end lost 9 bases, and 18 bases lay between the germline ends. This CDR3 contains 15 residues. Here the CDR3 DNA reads TGTGCCAGTAGTATCAGGAGGGGGCAAGGGGGTGAGCAGTTCTTC. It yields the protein CASSIRRGQGGEQFF.

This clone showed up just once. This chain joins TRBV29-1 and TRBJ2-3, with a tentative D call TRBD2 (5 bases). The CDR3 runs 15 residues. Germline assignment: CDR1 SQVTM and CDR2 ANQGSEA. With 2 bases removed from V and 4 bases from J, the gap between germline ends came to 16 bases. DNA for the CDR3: TGCAGCGTTGAATCGTTCTCACTAGTTCCAGATACGCAGTATTTT. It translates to CSVESFSLVPDTQYF.

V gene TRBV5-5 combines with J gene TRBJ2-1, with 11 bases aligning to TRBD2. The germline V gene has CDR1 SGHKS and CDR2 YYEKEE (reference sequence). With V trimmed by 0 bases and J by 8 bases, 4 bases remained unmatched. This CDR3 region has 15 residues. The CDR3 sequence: CASSLVLAGGDEQFF. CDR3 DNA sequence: TGTGCCAGCAGCTTGGTTCTAGCGGGAGGTGATGAGCAGTTCTTC.

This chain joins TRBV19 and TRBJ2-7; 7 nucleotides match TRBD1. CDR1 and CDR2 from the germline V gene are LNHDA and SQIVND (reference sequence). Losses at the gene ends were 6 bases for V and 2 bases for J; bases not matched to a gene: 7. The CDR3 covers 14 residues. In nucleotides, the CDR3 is TGTGCCAGTAGCGCCGGGACAGCGACCTACGAGCAGTACTTC. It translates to CASSAGTATYEQYF.

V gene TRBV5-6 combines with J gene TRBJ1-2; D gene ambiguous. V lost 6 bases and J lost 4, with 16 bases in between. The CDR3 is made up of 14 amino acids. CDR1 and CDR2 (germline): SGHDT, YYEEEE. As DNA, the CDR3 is TGTGCCAGCATTAGAGGGAGCGTTGGCTATGGCTACACCTTC. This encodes CASIRGSVGYGYTF.

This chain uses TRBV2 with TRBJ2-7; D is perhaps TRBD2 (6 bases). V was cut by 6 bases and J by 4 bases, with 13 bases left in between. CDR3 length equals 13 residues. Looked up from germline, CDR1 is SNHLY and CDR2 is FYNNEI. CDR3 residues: CASRKVAEYEQYF. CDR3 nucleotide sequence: TGTGCCAGCAGGAAGGTAGCGGAGTACGAGCAGTACTTC.

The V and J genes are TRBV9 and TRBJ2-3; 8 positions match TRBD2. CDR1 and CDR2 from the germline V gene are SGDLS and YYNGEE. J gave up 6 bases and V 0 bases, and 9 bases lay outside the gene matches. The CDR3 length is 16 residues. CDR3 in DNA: TGTGCCAGCAGCGTAGCTGCGCGGGGGGCGGGGGATACGCAGTATTTT. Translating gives CASSVAARGAGDTQYF.

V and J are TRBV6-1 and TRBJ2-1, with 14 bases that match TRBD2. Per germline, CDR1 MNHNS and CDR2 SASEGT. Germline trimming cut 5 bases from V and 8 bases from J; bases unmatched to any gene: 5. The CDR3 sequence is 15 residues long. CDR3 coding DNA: TGTGCCAGCAGTTCCGGGACTAGCGGGAGTGATGAGCAGTTCTTC. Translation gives CASSSGTSGSDEQFF.

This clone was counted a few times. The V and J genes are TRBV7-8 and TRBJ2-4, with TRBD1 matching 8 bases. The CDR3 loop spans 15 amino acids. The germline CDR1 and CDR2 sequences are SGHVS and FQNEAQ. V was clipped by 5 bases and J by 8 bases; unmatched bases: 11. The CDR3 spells CASSPTSDRVYIQYF. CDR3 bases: TGTGCCAGCAGCCCGACCTCGGACAGGGTTTACATTCAGTACTTC.

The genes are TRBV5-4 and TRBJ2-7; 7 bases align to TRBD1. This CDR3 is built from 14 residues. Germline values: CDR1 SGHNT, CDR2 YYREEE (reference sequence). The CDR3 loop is CAAGDRESSYEQYF. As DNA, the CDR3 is TGTGCAGCAGGAGACAGGGAAAGCTCCTACGAGCAGTACTTC.

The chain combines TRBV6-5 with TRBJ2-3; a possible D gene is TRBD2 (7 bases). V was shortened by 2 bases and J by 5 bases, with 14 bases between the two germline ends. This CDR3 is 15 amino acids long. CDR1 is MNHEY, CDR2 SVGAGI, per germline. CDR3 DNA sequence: TGTGCCAGCAGTTACCGGGGGGCCGGAATAGATACGCAGTATTTT. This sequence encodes CASSYRGAGIDTQYF.

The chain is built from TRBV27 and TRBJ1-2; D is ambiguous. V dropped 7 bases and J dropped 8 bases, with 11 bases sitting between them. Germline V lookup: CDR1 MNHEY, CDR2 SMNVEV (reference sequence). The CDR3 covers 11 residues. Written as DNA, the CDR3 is TGTGCCAGCAACTCCGGTGAAGGCTACACCTTC. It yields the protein CASNSGEGYTF.

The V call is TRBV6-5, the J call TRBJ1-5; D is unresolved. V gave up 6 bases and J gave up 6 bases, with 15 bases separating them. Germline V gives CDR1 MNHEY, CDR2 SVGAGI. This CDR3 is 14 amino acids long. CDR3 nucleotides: TGTGCCAGCAGGCCCCCGGGAGATGGTCAGCCCCAGCATTTT. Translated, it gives CASRPPGDGQPQHF.

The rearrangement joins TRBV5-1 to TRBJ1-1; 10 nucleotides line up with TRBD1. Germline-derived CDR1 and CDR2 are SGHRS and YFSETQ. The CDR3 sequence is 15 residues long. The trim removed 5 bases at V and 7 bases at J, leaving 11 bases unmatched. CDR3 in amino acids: CASSSRDRGQGEAFF. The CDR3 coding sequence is TGCGCCAGCAGTAGTCGGGACAGGGGTCAGGGTGAAGCTTTCTTT.

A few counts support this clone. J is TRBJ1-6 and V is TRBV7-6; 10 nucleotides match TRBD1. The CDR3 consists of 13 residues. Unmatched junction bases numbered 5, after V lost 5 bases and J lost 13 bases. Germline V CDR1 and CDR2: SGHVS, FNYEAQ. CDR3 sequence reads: CASSLWDRGPLHF. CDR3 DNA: TGTGCCAGCAGCCTATGGGACAGGGGTCCCCTCCACTTT. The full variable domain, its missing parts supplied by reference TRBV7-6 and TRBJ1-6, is GAGVSQSPRYKVTKRGQDVALRCDPISGHVSLYWYRQALGQGPEFLTYFNYEAQQDKSGLPNDRFSAERPEGSISTLTIQRTEQRDSAMYRCASSLWDRGPLHFGNGTRLTVT.

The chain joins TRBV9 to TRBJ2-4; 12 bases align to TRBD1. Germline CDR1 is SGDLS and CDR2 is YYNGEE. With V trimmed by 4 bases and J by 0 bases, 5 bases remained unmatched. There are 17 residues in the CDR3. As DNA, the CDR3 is TGTGCCAGCAGCCCTGGGACAGGGGGCCGAGCCAAAAACATTCAGTACTTC. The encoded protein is CASSPGTGGRAKNIQYF.

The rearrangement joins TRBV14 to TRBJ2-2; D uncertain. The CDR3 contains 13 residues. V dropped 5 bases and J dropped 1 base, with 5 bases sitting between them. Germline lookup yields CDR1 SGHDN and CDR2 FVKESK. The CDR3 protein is CASSRGNTGELFF. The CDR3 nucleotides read TGTGCCAGCAGCAGAGGGAACACCGGGGAGCTGTTTTTT.

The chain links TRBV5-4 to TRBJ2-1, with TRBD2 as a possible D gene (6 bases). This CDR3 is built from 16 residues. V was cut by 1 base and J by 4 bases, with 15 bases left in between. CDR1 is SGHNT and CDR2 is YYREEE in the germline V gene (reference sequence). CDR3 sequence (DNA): TGTGCCAGCAGCTTGTTTTCAGGGAGGCGGTACAATGAGCAGTTCTTC. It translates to CASSLFSGRRYNEQFF. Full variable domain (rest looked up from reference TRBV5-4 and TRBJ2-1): ETGVTQSPTHLIKTRGQQVTLRCSSQSGHNTVSWYQQALGQGPQFIFQYYREEENGRGNFPPRFSGLQFPNYSSELNVNALELDDSALYLCASSLFSGRRYNEQFFGPGTRLTVL.

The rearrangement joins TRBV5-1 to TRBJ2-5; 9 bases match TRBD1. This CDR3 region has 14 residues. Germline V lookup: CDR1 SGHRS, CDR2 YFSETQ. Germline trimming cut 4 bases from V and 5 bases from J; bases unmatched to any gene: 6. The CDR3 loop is CASSRGTGTETQYF. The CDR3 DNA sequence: TGCGCCAGCAGCCGCGGGACAGGGACTGAGACCCAGTACTTC.

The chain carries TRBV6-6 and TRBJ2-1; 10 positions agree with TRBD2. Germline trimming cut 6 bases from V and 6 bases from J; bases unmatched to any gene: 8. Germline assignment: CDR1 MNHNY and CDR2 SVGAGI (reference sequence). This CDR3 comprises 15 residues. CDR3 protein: CASRGGTSVRNEQFF. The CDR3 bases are TGTGCCAGCAGAGGCGGGACTAGCGTTCGCAATGAGCAGTTCTTC.

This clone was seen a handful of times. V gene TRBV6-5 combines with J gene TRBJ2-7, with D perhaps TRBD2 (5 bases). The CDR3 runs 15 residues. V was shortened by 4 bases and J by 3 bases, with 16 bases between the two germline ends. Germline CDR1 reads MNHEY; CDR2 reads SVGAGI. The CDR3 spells CASSLGGGYYYEQYF. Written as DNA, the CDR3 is TGTGCCAGCAGTTTGGGTGGAGGTTACTACTACGAGCAGTACTTC.

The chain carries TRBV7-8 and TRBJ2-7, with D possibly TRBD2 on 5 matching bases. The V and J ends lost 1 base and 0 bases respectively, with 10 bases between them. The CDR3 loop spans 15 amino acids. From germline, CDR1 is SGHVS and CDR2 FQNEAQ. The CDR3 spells CASSLVGSHSYEQYF. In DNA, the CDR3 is TGTGCCAGCAGCTTAGTTGGGAGTCACTCCTACGAGCAGTACTTC.

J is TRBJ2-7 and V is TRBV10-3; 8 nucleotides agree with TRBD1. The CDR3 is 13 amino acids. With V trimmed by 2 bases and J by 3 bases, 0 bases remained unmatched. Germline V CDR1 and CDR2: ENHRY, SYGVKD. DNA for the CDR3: TGTGCCATCAGTGAGGGACAGGGCTACGAGCAGTACTTC. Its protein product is CAISEGQGYEQYF.

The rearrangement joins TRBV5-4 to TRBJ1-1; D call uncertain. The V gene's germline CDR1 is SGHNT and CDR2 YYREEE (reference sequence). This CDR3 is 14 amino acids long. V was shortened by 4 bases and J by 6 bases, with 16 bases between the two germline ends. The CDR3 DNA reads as TGTGCCAGCAGCCCACGACGGGAAGAGGCTGAAGCTTTCTTT. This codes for CASSPRREEAEAFF.

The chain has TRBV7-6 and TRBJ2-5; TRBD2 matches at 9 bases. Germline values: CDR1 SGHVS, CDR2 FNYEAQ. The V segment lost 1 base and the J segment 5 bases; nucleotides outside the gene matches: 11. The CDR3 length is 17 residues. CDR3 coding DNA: TGTGCCAGCAGCTTAGGAGCGGGGGGCAGAGGAGGGGAGACCCAGTACTTC. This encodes CASSLGAGGRGGETQYF.